This TCR beta chain was profiled in a study of spatial heterogeneity in lung cancer (dated by TCRdb to about 2019). For context, the study as a whole: The donors were some 72 patients from the lung TRACERx cohort who had early-stage, untreated non-small cell lung cancer. Follow-up PBMC samples were sequenced whenever available, and the median time to follow-up was 2 to 3 years after resection. More beta-chain than alpha-chain transcripts were consistently detected, likely reflecting higher beta-chain transcript abundance. In the raw uncorrected reads, each unique combination of TCR and UMI appeared more than ten times on average. TCR alpha and beta repertoires were quantitatively compared across multiple tumor regions, matched nontumor lung and blood in non-small cell lung cancer. The study linked features of the TCR repertoire to counts of nonsynonymous mutations, which were determined by whole-exome sequencing of tumor tissue. Both alpha and beta chains were TCR-sequenced in a few hundred tumor regions, fewer than 80 matched nontumor lung samples and 55 to 60 PBMC samples obtained at surgery.

This clonotype was counted ten times or more. The clone's antigen remains unknown. Qualities for individual bases were not recorded, and no much larger clone is one base off. The time point label for this specimen denotes: blood at routine non-recurrence follow-up after resection. Without any cell sorting, TCR sequencing was performed on whole RNA extracted either from tumor and nontumor lung tissue or from cryopreserved PBMC samples. Only patients with enough RNA available from two or more tumor regions were chosen for TCR sequencing. The library was built by means of 5' RACE. The instrument was a NextSeq 500. In the TCR library protocol, a unique molecular identifier was attached to each TCR cDNA molecule so that PCR and sequencing errors could be corrected. As for how the authors treated the data: Decombinator tools were used for TCR identification, UMI-based error correction and CDR3 extraction. Expanded TCRs were defined as those above a frequency of 2 per 1,000, corresponding to the top 1% of the tumor frequency distribution. Renyi diversity was calculated using the R vegan package after each repertoire was subsampled 100 times to 5,000 TCRs. CDR3 similarity networks were constructed using string-kernel similarity of amino acid triplets, with links drawn between CDR3s whose pairwise similarity was above 0.82. The public reads were reprocessed in TCRdb via fastp at Q25 and MiXCR, keeping in-frame beta chains. Records with the same CDR3 protein are collapsed into one entry carrying the most frequent genes and DNA. TCRdb's processing, not the authors', yielded these V and J calls. The sample records about 120,000 distinct CDR3 sequences, over 9% of which are singletons. 16% of the sample rests with the top ten.

V has 5 bases trimmed and J has 4 bases trimmed; junction bases matching no gene number 16. From its cysteine to its phenylalanine, the CDR3 spans 16 amino acids. Only the CDR3 portion is preserved as DNA: 48 bases, with reading frame beginning at the first base. The germline V gene (reference sequence) gives CDR1 as DFQATT and CDR2 as SNEGSKA. Here is what the overall study found, with its caveats: Additional single-cell paired TCR alpha and beta sequencing was considered necessary to confirm, at a functional level, the hypothesis that regional TCRs recognize regional mutations. Only roughly 15 patients were included in comparisons of baseline and follow-up blood repertoires. Ubiquitous expanded tumor TCRs showed up in blood more often at tumor resection than at routine follow-up.

The sample here was PBMCs, taken at follow-up. Recombination linked TRBV20-1 to TRBJ1-1, with 7 bases aligning to TRBD1. The TCR was taken from a male donor with early-stage non-small cell lung cancer. CDR3 loop: CSASPGQSWGFTEAFF. DNA sequence: TGCAGTGCTTCACCGGGACAGTCCTGGGGGTTCACTGAAGCTTTCTTT.